This is a list of T cell receptor beta chains from one sample in a study of T cells in Graves' hyperthyroidism and ophthalmopathy. Using its own MiXCR run on the multiplex PCR reads, TCRdb lists one record per CDR3 protein. This sample yields about 610,000 distinct CDR3 sequences, of which under 60% are seen a single time; more than 7.5% belongs to the top ten. The sequenced material came from peripheral blood or thyroid tissue (not recorded which). The receptors come from a woman aged 18 to 35 with Graves' hyperthyroidism. The CDR3 runs from the conserved cysteine through the conserved F or W. Each record gives: D gene, clone size, V gene, J gene, CDR3 DNA, CDR3 protein. A D gene is named only where the DNA matches it firmly. Size is stated for part of the rows, as once, few or many counts, or as a class when the clone is expanded.

>-|few|TRBV7-2|TRBJ2-3
TGTGCCAGCAGCTTCTATCTAGATACGCAGTATTTT
CASSFYLDTQYF
>TRBD2|few|TRBV7-3|TRBJ2-7
TGTGCCAGCACCTTAGCGGGAGTCGAGCAGTACTTC
CASTLAGVEQYF
>TRBD1|-|TRBV5-8|TRBJ1-5
TGTGCCAGCAGCCCGGGACAGGGTCGAGAACAGCCCCAGCATTTT
CASSPGQGREQPQHF
>TRBD2|few|TRBV20-1|TRBJ2-1
TGCAGTGCTATCCGAGGGGCGGGAGGGCCGAATGAGCAGTTCTTC
CSAIRGAGGPNEQFF
>TRBD1|-|TRBV7-4|TRBJ1-1
TGTGCCAGCAGCATCGGGACAGGGAGAGCGAACACTGAAGCTTTCTTT
CASSIGTGRANTEAFF
>-|-|TRBV29-1|TRBJ2-7
TGCAGCGTTGAGGCCAGCAGGGTAGACGAGCAGTACTTC
CSVEASRVDEQYF
>-|-|TRBV20-1|TRBJ2-7
TGCAGTGCTAGAGACCGGGGCCGAGGAGTCGAGCAGTACTTC
CSARDRGRGVEQYF
>-|-|TRBV15|TRBJ1-1
TGTGCCACCAGCAGCCCCCTCCGGGAGGAGAACACTGAAGCTTTCTTT
CATSSPLREENTEAFF
>-|many|TRBV7-8|TRBJ2-7
TGTGCCAGCAGCTTAGGTCCTGGGGGCTACGAGCAGTACTTC
CASSLGPGGYEQYF
>-|-|TRBV5-1|TRBJ1-2
TGCGCCAGCAGGGGGGAGACAGTTAACTATGGCTACACCTTC
CASRGETVNYGYTF
>TRBD2|many|TRBV5-1|TRBJ2-5
TGTGCCAGCAGCTTGTTAGCGGGAGAGACCCAGTACTTC
CASSLLAGETQYF
>-|-|TRBV20-1|TRBJ1-5
TGCAGTGCTAGAGACCCGTTGTCCGGGGCGTATCAGCCCCAGCATTTT
CSARDPLSGAYQPQHF
>-|many|TRBV2|TRBJ2-5
TGTGCCAGCAGTAAGGGCGGAGGTGGCAGCCAAGAGACCCAGTACTTC
CASSKGGGGSQETQYF
>-|few|TRBV27|TRBJ1-5
TGTGCCAGCCGGCCCGGGGTGGGTCAGCCCCAGCATTTT
CASRPGVGQPQHF
>TRBD1|-|TRBV2|TRBJ1-5
TGTGCCAGCAGTCCTCCCTACAGGGGACCGGGCCAAGAGACCCAGCATTTT
CASSPPYRGPGQETQHF
>TRBD2|many|TRBV5-6|TRBJ2-5
TGTGCCAGCAGCTTGTTGAGTCGGGAGGCCGGGGAGACCCAGTACTTC
CASSLLSREAGETQYF
>TRBD1|many|TRBV9|TRBJ1-5
TGTGCCAGCAGCGTAGGGCAGGGGGTCAATCAGCCCCAGCATTTT
CASSVGQGVNQPQHF
>TRBD2|-|TRBV7-9|TRBJ2-6
TGTGCCAGCAGTTTAGGTGCTAGCGGGACGTCTGGGGCCAACGTCCTGACTTTC
CASSLGASGTSGANVLTF
>-|few|TRBV20-1|TRBJ2-7
TGCAGTGCTAGAGGGCGGGACAGCCGCTACGAGCAGTACTTC
CSARGRDSRYEQYF
>TRBD2|-|TRBV7-9|TRBJ2-5
TGTGCCAGCAGCTCGGGACTAGCGGGGGGGGGAGATACGCAGTACTTC
CASSSGLAGGGDTQYF
>TRBD1|-|TRBV10-3|TRBJ2-7
TGTGCCATCGGACAGGGGGCCTACGAGCAGTACTTC
CAIGQGAYEQYF
>-|-|TRBV6-1|TRBJ1-2
TGTGCCAGCGGGGTAACCGGTACAGTCTATGGCTACACCTTC
CASGVTGTVYGYTF
>-|-|TRBV20-1|TRBJ1-1
TGCAGTGCTAGGGGATTGAGGGGGGGTGCGACTGAAGCTTTCTTT
CSARGLRGGATEAFF
>-|many|TRBV7-2|TRBJ1-2
TGTGCCAGCAGCTTAAGGGGCCCGTATGGCTACACCTTC
CASSLRGPYGYTF
>-|many|TRBV7-9|TRBJ1-1
TGTGCCAGCAGCGCGCTTCGGAACACTGAAGCTTTCTTT
CASSALRNTEAFF
>-|many|TRBV12-5|TRBJ2-7
TGTGCTAGTGGCTCCCATGCTCTCTACGAGCAGTACTTC
CASGSHALYEQYF
>-|few|TRBV24-1|TRBJ2-7
TGTGCCACCAGTGAAAGGGACATCCAGTACTTC
CATSERDIQYF
>TRBD2|-|TRBV7-3|TRBJ2-5
TGTGCCAGCAGCTTCACGGGAGGGTTCTTCAATGAGACCCAGTACTTC
CASSFTGGFFNETQYF
>TRBD2|-|TRBV5-1|TRBJ2-7
TGCGCCAGCAGCTGGACTAGCGGGATCTCCTACGAGCAGTACTTC
CASSWTSGISYEQYF
>-|many|TRBV24-1|TRBJ2-7
TGTGCCACCAGTGAGTCAACTGGGCCCTACGAGCAGTACTTC
CATSESTGPYEQYF
>-|many|TRBV2|TRBJ2-7
TGTGCCAGCAGTGAGGGGGTGCCTCTGTACGAGCAGTACTTC
CASSEGVPLYEQYF
>-|once|TRBV20-1|TRBJ2-7
TGCAGTGCCCCCGGAGTAGCGGCCGACGAGCAGTACTTC
CSAPGVAADEQYF
>-|many|TRBV9|TRBJ1-2
TGTGCCAGCAGCGTAGGGGCAGGCTATGGCTACACCTTC
CASSVGAGYGYTF
>TRBD1|-|TRBV20-1|TRBJ2-7
TGCAGTGCAGGGGACAGGGGGCCCGAGCAGTACTTC
CSAGDRGPEQYF
>TRBD2|many|TRBV20-1|TRBJ2-7
TGCAGTGCTAGGCTAGCGGGAGAGGACGAGCAGTACTTC
CSARLAGEDEQYF
>-|-|TRBV7-3|TRBJ2-2
TGTGCCAGCAGCTTAACCGGTGGAGGGACCGGGGAGCTGTTTTTT
CASSLTGGGTGELFF
>-|many|TRBV20-1|TRBJ1-2
TGCAGTGCCCCCGGTGGGGGTAACTATGGCTACACCTTC
CSAPGGGNYGYTF
>-|few|TRBV14|TRBJ2-7
TGTGCCCGCTCCTACGAGCAGTACTTC
CARSYEQYF
>TRBD2|-|TRBV15|TRBJ2-7
TGTGCCACCAGCAGACCGGGGACTAGCGTCGGCGACGAGCAGTACTTC
CATSRPGTSVGDEQYF
>-|many|TRBV12-5|TRBJ1-2
TGTGCTAGTGGTTTGGTACTAGGGGCAGCTGCCTTTAACTATGGCTACACCTTC
CASGLVLGAAAFNYGYTF
>TRBD1|many|TRBV7-9|TRBJ2-7
TGTGCCAGCAGCTTAGCTAAGACAGGGTTACAGGCCTACGAGCAGTACTTC
CASSLAKTGLQAYEQYF
>-|many|TRBV7-9|TRBJ2-7
TGTGCCAGCAGCTTAGACCGGGATCCGCAGTACTTC
CASSLDRDPQYF
>-|-|TRBV5-1|TRBJ2-7
TGCGCCAGCAGGGACGACTCCTACGAGCAGTACTTC
CASRDDSYEQYF
>-|-|TRBV12-3/TRBV12-4|TRBJ2-7
TGTGCCAGCATTGACCAGAGGGGTGTACGCGAGCAGTACTTC
CASIDQRGVREQYF
>-|many|TRBV24-1|TRBJ2-7
TGTGCCACCAGTGATTCCGAGGACTCCTACGAGCAGTACTTC
CATSDSEDSYEQYF
>-|many|TRBV2|TRBJ1-4
TGTGCCAGCGGGACGGATAACGAAAAACTGTTTTTT
CASGTDNEKLFF